This TCR beta chain comes out of a study of identifying expanded T cells in peripheral blood (dated 2019 in TCRdb). Looking at the study overall: Separate aliquots of the same genomic DNA pool were sequenced to produce technical replicates, and four replicates were compared in pairs.

The immunoSEQ Assay, which uses bias-controlled multiplex PCR amplification of genomic DNA, was used to profile TCRbeta CDR3 regions. In the source study's methods: The absolute abundance of each unique TCRbeta CDR3 region was quantified after sequences were collapsed and filtered. Two models were used to test differential abundance: a binomial model (Fisher-equivalent) and a beta-binomial model that adds time-dependent variance fitted from healthy donors. Clones with fewer than 5 combined templates were excluded, and clones with Benjamini-Hochberg FDR below 0.01 were called differentially abundant. Using the form v = (b*log(k)+a)^2, the beta-binomial variance was modeled as a function of the total template count across the two samples. The clones in this table, taken by TCRdb from immuneACCESS, are in-frame only. Not every clone is retained; where verified, under half of the shortfall comes from an unresolved V gene, and the cause of the rest is unknown. V, J and clone size were drawn from that table, and D and trimming were deduced from the DNA. A total of about 100,000 clones appear in this sample, roughly 90% of them only once. About a sixth of the sample is taken by the ten largest.

The full study reports these points: Between technical replicates the binomial model flagged approximately 1.3 differentially abundant clones, whereas over two weeks the binomial model flagged about 16.4 and over about four weeks around 19. The authors expected that over much longer intervals, such as months to years, biological variance in healthy repertoires might increase even further. In all healthy donors, the variance in clone template counts between samples taken about 14 days apart rose significantly as total template count increased. Across all healthy-donor time intervals, the beta-binomial model significantly lowered both the number of clones called differentially abundant and the false-positive rate.

No immune events, such as infections, were documented for the healthy donors during the collection period. Blood repertoires from healthy donors were used as a training cohort for calibrating time-dependent variance in a beta-binomial model of differential abundance of T-cell clones. The training cohort was composed of roughly ten healthy donors, 3 female and 7 male. Donor ages ranged from roughly 29 to 64 years, with an average of about 44 years. Whole blood, obtained from a commercial supplier, was collected from each healthy donor at three time points spaced approximately two weeks apart. Genomic DNA was extracted from unsorted whole blood for immunosequencing. A word on this clone: Its specific antigen is unknown. Nothing much larger sits one base from this clone, and base qualities are not available.

The trim is 4 bases for V and 3 bases for J, with a gap of 1 base between the germline ends. Its CDR3 holds 11 amino acids, cysteine through phenylalanine. The CDR3 DNA has 33 bases and is translated from base 1. Via the germline V gene, CDR1 is MNHEY and CDR2 SVGAGI. Sequencing input: blood. The TCR was taken from a person aged 18 to 70 in good health. The chain links TRBV6-5 with TRBJ1-3, with the D gene not confidently named. The nucleotide sequence is given as TGTGCCAGCAGTTTTGGAAACACCATATATTTT. This translates into CASSFGNTIYF.